This T cell receptor beta chain was captured by sequencing in a study of post-analysis software for immune sequencing data. Whole-study results and caveats: With TRBV5-6, TRBV5-1 and TRBV20-1 included, roughly five TRBV segments were more frequent in patients than in controls.

The CDR3 has 14 amino acids. Unmatched junction bases numbered 4, after V lost 1 base and J lost 8 bases. Germline V gene data show CDR1 as LNHNV and CDR2 as YYDKDF (reference sequence). Included in the TCR beta cDNA libraries were unique molecular identifiers. TCRdb re-analysed the PCR reads in MiXCR, keeping a single row per CDR3 protein. Here the sample spans hundreds of thousands of distinct CDR3 sequences, about 53% being singletons. This clonotype was seen once. What it binds is unknown. This TCR came from a girl aged 5-17 years with multiple sclerosis. Specimen: blood. V is TRBV15 and J is TRBJ1-2; 10 bases match TRBD1. The CDR3 DNA reads as TGTGCCACCAGCAGAGCCGAGGACAGGGGGGGCTACACCTTC. Encoded protein: CATSRAEDRGGYTF.